Each of the 3 T cell receptor beta chains below was sequenced from the same sample in a study of tumor-infiltrating lymphocytes in oesophageal squamous cell carcinoma. Each CDR3 protein is one row after TCRdb ran MiXCR on the PCR reads. The sample carries about 3,400 distinct CDR3 sequences, roughly a sixth recorded once. Sequencing was carried out using esophageal tumor tissue. The receptors were sampled from a male donor with esophageal squamous cell carcinoma.

The sample holds a few counts of this clonotype. A read error may be the cause here, since a much bigger clone is one base away. The chain uses TRBV5-1 and TRBJ2-3; D is unresolved. The end of the DNA is better explained by TRBJ2-1, so the J call may be wrong. The germline V gene has CDR1 SGHRS and CDR2 YFSETQ. CDR3 length equals 14 residues. The CDR3 reads CASSLVAYGGEQFF. CDR3 DNA: TGCGCCAGCAGCTTGGTAGCTTACGGCGGCGAGCAGTTCTTC.

This clonotype showed up many times. The rearrangement links TRBV11-2 to TRBJ2-7; D call uncertain. This CDR3 is 13 amino acids long. V lost 4 bases and J lost 6, with 13 bases in between. The V gene's germline CDR1 is SGHAT and CDR2 FQNNGV. The CDR3 DNA is TGTGCCAGCAGCTCGATGTCCGGGTCCGAGCAGTACTTC. Its protein product is CASSSMSGSEQYF.

In this sample, this clonotype turned up many times. The V call is TRBV6-1, the J call TRBJ1-2; tentative D call: TRBD1 (5 bases). V was cut by 6 bases and J by 6 bases, with 17 bases left in between. The CDR3 totals 14 residues. The germline V gene has CDR1 MNHNS and CDR2 SASEGT. CDR3 coding DNA: TGTGCCAGCAGCAACTCGGGACGATTAAATGGCTACACCTTC. Protein: CASSNSGRLNGYTF.